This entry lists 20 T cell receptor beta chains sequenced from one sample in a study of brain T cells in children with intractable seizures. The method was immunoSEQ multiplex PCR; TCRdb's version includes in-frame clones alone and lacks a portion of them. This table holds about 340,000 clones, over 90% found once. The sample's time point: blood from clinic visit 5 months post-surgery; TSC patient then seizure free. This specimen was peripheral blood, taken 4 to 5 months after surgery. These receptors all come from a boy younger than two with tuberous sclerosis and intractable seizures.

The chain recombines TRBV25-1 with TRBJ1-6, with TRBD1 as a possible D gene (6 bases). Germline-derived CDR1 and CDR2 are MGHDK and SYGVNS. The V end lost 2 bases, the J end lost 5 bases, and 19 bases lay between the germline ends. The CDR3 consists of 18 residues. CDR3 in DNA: TGTGCCAGCAGTGAAGGCTCAGGAGGGGGACTTCATAATTCACCCCTCCACTTT. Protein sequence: CASSEGSGGGLHNSPLHF.

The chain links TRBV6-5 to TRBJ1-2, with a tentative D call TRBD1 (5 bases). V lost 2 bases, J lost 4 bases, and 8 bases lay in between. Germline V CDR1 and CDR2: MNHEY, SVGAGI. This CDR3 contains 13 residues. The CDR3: CASSYDSFYGYTF. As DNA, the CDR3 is TGTGCCAGCAGTTACGACAGCTTCTATGGCTACACCTTC.

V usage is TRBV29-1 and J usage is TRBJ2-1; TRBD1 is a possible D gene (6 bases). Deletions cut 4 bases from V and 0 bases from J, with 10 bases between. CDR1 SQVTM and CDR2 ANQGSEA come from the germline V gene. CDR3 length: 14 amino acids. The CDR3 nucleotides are TGCAGCGTTGTCCTGGACAGCTCCTACAATGAGCAGTTCTTC. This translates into CSVVLDSSYNEQFF.

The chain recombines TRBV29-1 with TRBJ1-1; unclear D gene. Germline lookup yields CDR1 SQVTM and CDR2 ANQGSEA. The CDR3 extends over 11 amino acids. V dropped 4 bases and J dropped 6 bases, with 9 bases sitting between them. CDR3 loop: CSVVRSSEAFF. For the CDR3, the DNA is TGCAGCGTTGTTCGTTCCTCTGAAGCTTTCTTT.

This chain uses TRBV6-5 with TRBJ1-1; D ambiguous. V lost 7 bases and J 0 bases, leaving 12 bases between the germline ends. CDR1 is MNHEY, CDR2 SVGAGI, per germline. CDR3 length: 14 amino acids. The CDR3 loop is CASTNEGLNTEAFF. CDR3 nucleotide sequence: TGTGCCAGCACCAACGAGGGTTTGAACACTGAAGCTTTCTTT.

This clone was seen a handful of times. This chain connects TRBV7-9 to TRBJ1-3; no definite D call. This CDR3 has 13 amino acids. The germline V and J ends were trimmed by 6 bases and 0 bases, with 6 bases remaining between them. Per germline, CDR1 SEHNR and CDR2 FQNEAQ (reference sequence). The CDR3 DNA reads TGTGCCAGCAGAAACAGCTCTGGAAACACCATATATTTT. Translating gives CASRNSSGNTIYF. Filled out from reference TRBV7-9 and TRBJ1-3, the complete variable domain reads DTGVSQNPRHKITKRGQNVTFRCDPISEHNRLYWYRQTLGQGPEFLTYFQNEAQLEKSRLLSDRFSAERPKGSFSTLEIQRTEQGDSAMYLCASRNSSGNTIYFGEGSWLTVV.

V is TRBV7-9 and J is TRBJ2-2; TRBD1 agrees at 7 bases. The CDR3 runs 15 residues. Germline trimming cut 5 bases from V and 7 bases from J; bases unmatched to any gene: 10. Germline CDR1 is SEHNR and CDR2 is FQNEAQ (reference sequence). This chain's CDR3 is CASSHRTGIIGELFF. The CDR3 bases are TGTGCCAGCAGCCACCGGACAGGTATCATCGGGGAGCTGTTTTTT.

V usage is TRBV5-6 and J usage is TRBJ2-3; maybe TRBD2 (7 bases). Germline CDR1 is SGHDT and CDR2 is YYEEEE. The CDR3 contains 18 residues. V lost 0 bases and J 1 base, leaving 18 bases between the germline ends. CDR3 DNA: TGTGCCAGCAGCTTGGACGGGGGGCCAGGATGGGGCACAGATACGCAGTATTTT. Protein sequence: CASSLDGGPGWGTDTQYF.

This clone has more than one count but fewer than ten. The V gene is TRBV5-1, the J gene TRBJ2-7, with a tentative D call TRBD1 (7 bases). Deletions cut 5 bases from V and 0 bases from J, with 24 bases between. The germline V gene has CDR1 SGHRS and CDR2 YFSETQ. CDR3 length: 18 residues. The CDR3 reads CASSQPTLATGFSYEQYF. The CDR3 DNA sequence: TGCGCCAGCAGTCAACCGACCCTAGCGACAGGGTTCTCCTACGAGCAGTACTTC. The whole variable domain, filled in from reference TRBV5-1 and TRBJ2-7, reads KAGVTQTPRYLIKTRGQQVTLSCSPISGHRSVSWYQQTPGQGLQFLFEYFSETQRNKGNFPGRFSGRQFSNSRSEMNVSTLELGDSALYLCASSQPTLATGFSYEQYFGPGTRLTVT.

CDR3 region: CASSLAGGELFEQYF. In nucleotides, the CDR3 is TGTGCCAGCAGCTTGGCGGGAGGGGAACTATTCGAGCAGTACTTC. The V gene is TRBV7-4, the J gene TRBJ2-7; 9 nucleotides line up with TRBD2. The CDR3 is 15 amino acids. J lost 6 bases, V lost 3 bases, and 9 bases had no gene match. The germline V gene has CDR1 SGHVT and CDR2 SQSDAQ.

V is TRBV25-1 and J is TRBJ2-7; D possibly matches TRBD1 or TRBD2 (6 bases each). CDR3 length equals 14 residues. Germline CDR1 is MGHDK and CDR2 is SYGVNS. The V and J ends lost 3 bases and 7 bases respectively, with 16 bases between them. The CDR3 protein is CASSDYMGGREQYF. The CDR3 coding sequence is TGTGCCAGCAGTGATTATATGGGGGGCAGGGAGCAGTACTTC.

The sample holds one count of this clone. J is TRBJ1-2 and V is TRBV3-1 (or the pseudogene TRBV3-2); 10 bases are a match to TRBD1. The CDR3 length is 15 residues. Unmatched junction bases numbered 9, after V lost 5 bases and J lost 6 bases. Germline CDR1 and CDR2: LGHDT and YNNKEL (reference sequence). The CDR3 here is CASSKAGDRGDGYTF. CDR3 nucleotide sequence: TGTGCCAGCAGCAAAGCTGGGGACAGGGGCGATGGCTACACCTTC.

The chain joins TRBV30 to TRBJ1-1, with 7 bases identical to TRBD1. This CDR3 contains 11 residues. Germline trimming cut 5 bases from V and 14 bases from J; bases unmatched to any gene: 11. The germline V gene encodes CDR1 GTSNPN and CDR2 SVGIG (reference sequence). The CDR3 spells CAWLTGRGSFF. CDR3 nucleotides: TGTGCCTGGTTGACAGGGAGGGGGTCCTTCTTT.

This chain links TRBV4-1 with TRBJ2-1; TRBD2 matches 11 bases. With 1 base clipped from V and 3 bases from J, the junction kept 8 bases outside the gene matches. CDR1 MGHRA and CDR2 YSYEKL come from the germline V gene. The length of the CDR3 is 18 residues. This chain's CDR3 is CASSQARIAGGLYNEQFF. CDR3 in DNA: TGCGCCAGCAGCCAAGCACGGATAGCGGGGGGGCTCTACAATGAGCAGTTCTTC.

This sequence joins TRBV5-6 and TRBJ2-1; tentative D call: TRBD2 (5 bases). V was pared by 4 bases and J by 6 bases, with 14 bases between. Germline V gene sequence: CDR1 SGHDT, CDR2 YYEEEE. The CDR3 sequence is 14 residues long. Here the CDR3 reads CASSPLTGFNEQFF. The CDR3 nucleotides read TGTGCCAGCAGCCCACTTACGGGGTTCAATGAGCAGTTCTTC.

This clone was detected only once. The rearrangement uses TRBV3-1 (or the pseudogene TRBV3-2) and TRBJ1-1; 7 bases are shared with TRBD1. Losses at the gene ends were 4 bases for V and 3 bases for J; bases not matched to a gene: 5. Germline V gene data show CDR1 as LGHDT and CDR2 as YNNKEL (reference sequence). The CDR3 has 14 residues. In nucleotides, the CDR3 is TGTGCCAGCAGCCTACCTGACAGGGACACTGAAGCTTTCTTT. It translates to CASSLPDRDTEAFF.

The CDR3 reads CASSFWDTQYF. CDR3 DNA: TGTGCCAGCAGCTTTTGGGATACGCAGTATTTT. V gene TRBV5-6 combines with J gene TRBJ2-3; the D is unclear. Between the trimmed V and J ends, which lost 2 bases and 6 bases, there was a span of 4 bases. This CDR3 has 11 residues. The V gene's germline CDR1 is SGHDT and CDR2 YYEEEE.

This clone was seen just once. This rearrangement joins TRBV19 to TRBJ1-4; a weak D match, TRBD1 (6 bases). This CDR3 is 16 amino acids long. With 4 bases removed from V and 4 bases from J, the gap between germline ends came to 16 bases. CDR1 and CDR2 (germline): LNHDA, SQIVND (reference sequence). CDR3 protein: CASSTQMRGVNEKLFF. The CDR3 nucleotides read TGTGCCAGTAGTACCCAAATGAGGGGGGTTAATGAAAAACTGTTTTTT.

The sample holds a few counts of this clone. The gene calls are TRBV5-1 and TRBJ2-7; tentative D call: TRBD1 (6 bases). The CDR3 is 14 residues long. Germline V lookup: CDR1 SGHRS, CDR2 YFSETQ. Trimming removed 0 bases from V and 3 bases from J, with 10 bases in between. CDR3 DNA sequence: TGCGCCAGCAGCTTGGTGGACAGAAACTACGAGCAGTACTTC. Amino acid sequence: CASSLVDRNYEQYF.

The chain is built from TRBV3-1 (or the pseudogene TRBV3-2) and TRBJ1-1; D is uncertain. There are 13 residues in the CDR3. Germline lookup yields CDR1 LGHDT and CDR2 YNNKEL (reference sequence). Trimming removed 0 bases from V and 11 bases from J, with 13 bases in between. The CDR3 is CASSQDRRLKAFF. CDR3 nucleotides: TGTGCCAGCAGCCAAGATAGGCGCTTGAAGGCTTTCTTT.